This TCR beta chain is from a study of T-cell reconstitution after alpha-beta-depleted transplantation in children. The TCRbeta library incorporated unique molecular identifiers. One entry per CDR3 protein results from TCRdb running MiXCR on the PCR reads. This table has roughly 300,000 distinct CDR3 sequences, about a tenth appearing once. This clonotype was detected only a few times. Sequencing used PBMCs from the stem cell graft donor, obtained from the stem cell graft. This sequence originates from a human donor who donated a stem cell graft to a child with acute lymphoblastic leukemia.

Here the CDR3 DNA reads TGTGCCAGCAGTGAGGACAGGGGAGCCTACGAGCAGTACTTC. Amino acids: CASSEDRGAYEQYF. The chain has TRBV6-1 and TRBJ2-7, with 9 bases lining up with TRBD1. Germline V gives CDR1 MNHNS, CDR2 SASEGT. This CDR3 region has 14 residues. Trimming took 3 bases from V and 2 from J; bases not matched to a gene: 2.